The 32 T cell receptor beta chains below were found in one sample sequenced in a study of blood T cell repertoires in COVID-19. Assay used: immunoSEQ multiplex PCR; TCRdb lists only in-frame clones, some missing. Altogether roughly 40,000 clones are present, around 85% being singletons, with the ten largest covering about 9.3%. Specimen: peripheral blood. These receptors all stem from a human donor in a cohort sampled during active COVID-19.

The V call is TRBV11-1, the J call TRBJ2-7; 7 bases are shared with TRBD1. Per germline, CDR1 SGHAT and CDR2 FQDESV (reference sequence). The V and J ends lost 3 bases and 3 bases, in that order; junction bases with no gene match: 11. The CDR3 has 16 amino acids. In DNA, the CDR3 is TGTGCCAGCAGCTTTTACGGACAGGCACGAAACTACGAGCAGTACTTC. Residues: CASSFYGQARNYEQYF.

This chain joins TRBV30 and TRBJ1-5; TRBD1 aligns across 8 bases. The CDR3 is 13 amino acids. Germline V CDR1 and CDR2: GTSNPN, SVGIG (reference sequence). V trimming: 2 bases; J trimming: 7 bases; junction bases outside the gene matches: 4. The CDR3 reads CAWSQGAGQPQHF. CDR3 DNA: TGTGCCTGGAGTCAGGGGGCAGGGCAGCCCCAGCATTTT.

This clone is a singleton in its sample. The chain uses TRBV7-8 and TRBJ2-5; 14 bases match TRBD2. Germline CDR1 is SGHVS and CDR2 is FQNEAQ. The CDR3 length is 19 residues. V trimming: 5 bases; J trimming: 3 bases; junction bases outside the gene matches: 14. The CDR3 loop is CASSPYRTSGRSLKETQYF. CDR3 sequence (DNA): TGTGCCAGCAGCCCATATCGGACTAGCGGGAGGTCCTTAAAAGAGACCCAGTACTTC. Combining the CDR3 with reference TRBV7-8 and TRBJ2-5 gives the whole variable domain GAGVSQSPRYKVAKRGQDVALRCDPISGHVSLFWYQQALGQGPEFLTYFQNEAQLDKSGLPSDRFFAERPEGSVSTLKIQRTQQEDSAVYLCASSPYRTSGRSLKETQYFGPGTRLLVL.

The chain joins TRBV29-1 to TRBJ2-3; TRBD1 might be the D (5 bases). The germline V gene encodes CDR1 SQVTM and CDR2 ANQGSEA. There are 14 residues in the CDR3. Deletions cut 3 bases from V and 1 base from J, with 11 bases between. This chain's CDR3 is CSVDWPQGTDTQYF. The DNA of the CDR3 is TGCAGCGTTGACTGGCCACAGGGCACAGATACGCAGTATTTT.

V and J are TRBV5-6 and TRBJ1-2, with TRBD1 identical over 7 bases. Per the germline V gene, CDR1 is SGHDT and CDR2 is YYEEEE. The V gene end was trimmed by 4 bases and the J gene end by 3 bases; junction bases not matched to a gene: 6. This CDR3 is built from 14 residues. The chain's CDR3 is CASSRGQADYGYTF. The CDR3 DNA follows: TGTGCCAGCAGCCGCGGACAGGCGGACTATGGCTACACCTTC.

V gene TRBV19 combines with J gene TRBJ1-2; 9 bases fit TRBD1. The germline CDR1 and CDR2 sequences are LNHDA and SQIVND (reference sequence). Losses at the gene ends were 5 bases for V and 3 bases for J; bases not matched to a gene: 4. The CDR3 consists of 14 residues. The DNA of the CDR3 is TGTGCCAGTAGTCCGGGACAGGGAGACTATGGCTACACCTTC. It yields the protein CASSPGQGDYGYTF.

This chain links TRBV5-3 with TRBJ2-5; 8 nucleotides line up with TRBD2. TRBV5-3 is identified as an open reading frame with a role that is uncertain. V lost 4 bases, J lost 4 bases, and 9 bases stayed unmatched. The CDR3 contains 15 residues. In nucleotides, the CDR3 is TGTGCCAGAAGCAACCAGCGGGAGCCAGCAGAGACCCAGTACTTC. Amino acids: CARSNQREPAETQYF.

This chain joins TRBV19 and TRBJ2-2; no firm D call. The V end lost 3 bases, the J end lost 7 bases, and 9 bases lay between the germline ends. Germline loops: CDR1 LNHDA, CDR2 SQIVND (reference sequence). There are 13 residues in the CDR3. The CDR3 sequence: CASSISWSGELFF. The CDR3 DNA reads as TGTGCCAGTAGTATTTCCTGGAGCGGGGAGCTGTTTTTT.

This rearrangement joins TRBV2 to TRBJ2-7, with a tentative D call TRBD2 (6 bases). V was cut by 6 bases and J by 4 bases, with 16 bases left in between. The CDR3 loop spans 14 amino acids. CDR1 is SNHLY and CDR2 is FYNNEI in the germline V gene. CDR3 nucleotides: TGTGCCAGCAGGGCCGGGGGAGTGCCATACGAGCAGTACTTC. Translated: CASRAGGVPYEQYF.

V is TRBV7-8 and J is TRBJ2-7, with a tentative D call TRBD2 (6 bases). Trimming pared 1 base from V and 2 bases from J, leaving 12 bases between. The CDR3 runs to 15 residues. Germline V CDR1 and CDR2: SGHVS, FQNEAQ. DNA of the CDR3: TGTGCCAGCAGCTTAGGTGGTAGCGGAGCCTACGAGCAGTACTTC. It is translated as CASSLGGSGAYEQYF. Filled out from reference TRBV7-8 and TRBJ2-7, the complete variable domain reads GAGVSQSPRYKVAKRGQDVALRCDPISGHVSLFWYQQALGQGPEFLTYFQNEAQLDKSGLPSDRFFAERPEGSVSTLKIQRTQQEDSAVYLCASSLGGSGAYEQYFGPGTRLTVT.

The chain couples TRBV9 to TRBJ2-7; TRBD2 aligns across 8 bases. The CDR3 totals 19 residues. V shed 0 bases and J 0 bases; nucleotides not matched to a gene: 14. The germline gives CDR1 SGDLS, CDR2 YYNGEE. The CDR3 DNA follows: TGTGCCAGCAGCGTAGGGGCTCTGGGGGCGGGAGGCCTCTCCTACGAGCAGTACTTC. This translates into CASSVGALGAGGLSYEQYF.

The rearrangement uses TRBV11-2 and TRBJ2-5; possibly TRBD1 for D (6 bases). The CDR3 contains 14 residues. Germline V gene lookup returns CDR1 SGHAT and CDR2 FQNNGV. The V end lost 3 bases, the J end lost 3 bases, and 11 bases lay between the germline ends. The CDR3 sequence: CASSLTGGEETQYF. CDR3 sequence (DNA): TGTGCCAGCAGCTTGACAGGTGGAGAAGAGACCCAGTACTTC.

The genes are TRBV11-3 and TRBJ2-3, with D possibly being TRBD2 (5 bases). V gave up 5 bases and J gave up 9 bases, with 12 bases separating them. The CDR3 is 12 residues long. Germline loops: CDR1 SGHNT, CDR2 YENEEA. The CDR3 sequence: CASSLTSETQYF. As DNA, the CDR3 is TGTGCCAGCAGCCTCACTAGTGAGACGCAGTATTTT.

V and J are TRBV3-1 (or the pseudogene TRBV3-2) and TRBJ2-2, with TRBD2 identical over 7 bases. Germline V lookup: CDR1 LGHDT, CDR2 YNNKEL (reference sequence). V lost 7 bases to trimming and J lost 6 bases; unmatched junction nucleotides: 11. The CDR3 sequence is 15 residues long. The CDR3 loop is CASTSRLAPAGELFF. The CDR3 coding sequence is TGTGCCAGCACTTCAAGACTAGCCCCGGCCGGGGAGCTGTTTTTT.

V is TRBV9 and J is TRBJ1-1, with D hard to call. There are 15 residues in the CDR3. Germline V lookup: CDR1 SGDLS, CDR2 YYNGEE. Trimming pared 0 bases from V and 3 bases from J, leaving 12 bases between. In nucleotides, the CDR3 is TGTGCCAGCAGCGTAGAGCCCCACAGTTACACTGAAGCTTTCTTT. It encodes CASSVEPHSYTEAFF.

This rearrangement joins TRBV11-1 to TRBJ2-5; the D gene is possibly TRBD1 (6 bases). CDR1 and CDR2 from the germline V gene are SGHAT and FQDESV (reference sequence). The CDR3 has 15 amino acids. Trimming cost V 2 bases and J 4 bases, with 14 bases left between them. Here the CDR3 reads CASSLLTGSIETQYF. The CDR3, as DNA: TGTGCCAGCAGCTTACTTACAGGGTCGATAGAGACCCAGTACTTC.

As DNA, the CDR3 is TGTGCCAGCAGCCGGACCGGGAAAGATAGAACTGAAGCTTTCTTT. Translated: CASSRTGKDRTEAFF. The chain recombines TRBV2 with TRBJ1-1; D is ambiguous. Germline lookup yields CDR1 SNHLY and CDR2 FYNNEI. V was pared by 6 bases and J by 5 bases, with 19 bases between. CDR3 size: 15 residues.

This rearrangement joins TRBV20-1 to TRBJ2-1, with 10 positions matching TRBD2. Germline lookup yields CDR1 DFQATT and CDR2 SNEGSKA (reference sequence). Losses at the gene ends were 3 bases for V and 9 bases for J; bases not matched to a gene: 17. The CDR3 extends over 17 amino acids. The chain's CDR3 is CSASILAGVSNVGEQFF. In DNA form, the CDR3 reads TGCAGTGCTAGTATCCTAGCGGGAGTCTCTAATGTCGGTGAGCAGTTCTTC.

This chain connects TRBV5-4 to TRBJ2-3; TRBD2 matches at 9 bases. CDR3 length: 16 residues. Germline-derived CDR1 and CDR2 are SGHNT and YYREEE (reference sequence). V lost 3 bases to trimming and J lost 5 bases; unmatched junction nucleotides: 10. CDR3 bases: TGTGCCAGCAGCTCTCAGCGGGGGGCGGGGGTAGATACGCAGTATTTT. Amino acid sequence: CASSSQRGAGVDTQYF.

The chain recombines TRBV18 with TRBJ1-2; TRBD1 aligns across 9 bases. Trimming took 0 bases from V and 4 from J; bases not matched to a gene: 6. Germline values: CDR1 KGHSH, CDR2 LQKENI. The CDR3 length is 16 residues. CDR3 region: CASSPPGTGILYGYTF. CDR3 nucleotides: TGTGCCAGCTCACCACCCGGGACAGGGATCCTCTATGGCTACACCTTC. The full variable domain, completed using reference TRBV18 and TRBJ1-2, is NAGVMQNPRHLVRRRGQEARLRCSPMKGHSHVYWYRQLPEEGLKFMVYLQKENIIDESGMPKERFSAEFPKEGPSILRIQQVVRGDSAAYFCASSPPGTGILYGYTFGSGTRLTVV.

The chain uses TRBV11-2 and TRBJ1-5; TRBD1 aligns across 7 bases. This CDR3 spans 17 amino acids. With 3 bases clipped from V and 1 base from J, the junction kept 9 bases outside the gene matches. The V gene's germline CDR1 is SGHAT and CDR2 FQNNGV. This CDR3 reads CASSLGTGVASNQPQHF. CDR3 in DNA: TGTGCCAGCAGCTTGGGTACAGGGGTGGCGAGCAATCAGCCCCAGCATTTT.

The chain combines TRBV11-2 with TRBJ1-1; 10 bases are shared with TRBD1. V was pared by 3 bases and J by 2 bases, with 9 bases of the junction left unmatched. This CDR3 is built from 17 residues. Germline values: CDR1 SGHAT, CDR2 FQNNGV. The CDR3 reads CASSLGQGRSFNTEAFF. In DNA form, the CDR3 reads TGTGCCAGCAGCTTGGGACAGGGGCGATCCTTCAACACTGAAGCTTTCTTT.

CDR3 region: CASSLGTTKEETQYF. CDR3 in DNA: TGTGCCAGCAGCTTGGGGACTACGAAAGAAGAGACCCAGTACTTC. This rearrangement joins TRBV11-3 to TRBJ2-5; 7 nucleotides agree with TRBD2. Germline assignment: CDR1 SGHNT and CDR2 YENEEA. CDR3 length: 15 residues. V trimming: 3 bases; J trimming: 3 bases; junction bases outside the gene matches: 7.

The rearrangement joins TRBV7-2 to TRBJ2-3; D gene unclear. Germline CDR1 and CDR2: SGHTA and FQGNSA. Trimming took 4 bases from V and 9 from J, leaving 8 bases between them. This CDR3 comprises 11 residues. In DNA, the CDR3 is TGTGCCAGCAGCTCCACCGGGACGCAGTATTTT. Its protein is CASSSTGTQYF.

The chain carries TRBV4-1 and TRBJ1-1, with 10 nucleotides matching TRBD1. Germline loops: CDR1 MGHRA, CDR2 YSYEKL. CDR3 length equals 16 residues. With 0 bases clipped from V and 6 bases from J, the junction kept 7 bases outside the gene matches. The CDR3 sequence is CASSQDWRQGASEAFF. The CDR3 bases are TGCGCCAGCAGCCAAGATTGGAGACAGGGGGCGTCTGAAGCTTTCTTT.

This sequence joins TRBV19 and TRBJ2-2, with 12 bases matching TRBD2. J was trimmed by 4 bases and V by 11 bases; bases with no gene match: 17. The CDR3 length is 18 residues. The germline V gene encodes CDR1 LNHDA and CDR2 SQIVND (reference sequence). The CDR3 nucleotides read TGTGCCTCAGAGGCGGGAAGATCTAGCGGGAGGGGCACCGGGGAGCTGTTTTTT. As protein: CASEAGRSSGRGTGELFF.

V and J are TRBV11-2 and TRBJ1-1, with D perhaps matching TRBD1 (5 bases). Germline CDR1 SGHAT, CDR2 FQNNGV. This CDR3 is 17 amino acids long. V lost 3 bases to trimming and J lost 3 bases, with 20 bases between them. The CDR3 region has the DNA TGTGCCAGCAGCTTCTCCCCGGTCGGGGGGACGGACACTGAAGCTTTCTTT. Translation gives CASSFSPVGGTDTEAFF.

This chain connects TRBV2 to TRBJ1-5; 7 bases line up with TRBD1. Trimming at V came to 4 bases and at J to 7 bases, leaving 4 bases not matched to a gene. There are 13 residues in the CDR3. Looked up from germline, CDR1 is SNHLY and CDR2 is FYNNEI. CDR3 in DNA: TGTGCCAGCAGTGGACAGGGCGGACAGCCCCAGCATTTT. Residues: CASSGQGGQPQHF.

This clone appeared a single time. The chain links TRBV11-2 to TRBJ1-2, with 8 nucleotides matching TRBD1. Trimming at V came to 0 bases and at J to 7 bases, leaving 7 bases not matched to a gene. Germline CDR1 SGHAT, CDR2 FQNNGV. The CDR3 has 15 amino acids. In nucleotides, the CDR3 is TGTGCCAGCAGCTTAGAGGGCGGAACAGGGGGTGGCTACACCTTC. This translates into CASSLEGGTGGGYTF.

The rearrangement uses TRBV6-1 and TRBJ2-7; perhaps TRBD2 as D (6 bases). The germline V gene encodes CDR1 MNHNS and CDR2 SASEGT. The germline V and J ends were trimmed by 3 bases and 3 bases, with 12 bases remaining between them. The length of the CDR3 is 14 residues. CDR3 sequence: CASSDPGDFYEQYF. CDR3 nucleotides: TGTGCCAGCAGTGACCCCGGGGACTTCTACGAGCAGTACTTC.

This chain joins TRBV30 and TRBJ2-1; TRBD2 matches 10 bases. Germline-derived CDR1 and CDR2 are GTSNPN and SVGIG (reference sequence). Trimming took 3 bases from V and 4 from J; bases not matched to a gene: 6. The CDR3 contains 15 residues. Here the CDR3 reads CAWRLAGGNYNEQFF. The CDR3 DNA sequence: TGTGCCTGGAGGTTAGCGGGGGGCAATTACAATGAGCAGTTCTTC. The full variable domain, with the rest looked up from reference TRBV30 and TRBJ2-1, is SQTIHQWPATLVQPVGSPLSLECTVEGTSNPNLYWYRQAAGRGLQLLFYSVGIGQISSEVPQNLSASRPQDRQFILSSKKLLLSDSGFYLCAWRLAGGNYNEQFFGPGTRLTVL.

The V gene is TRBV3-1 (or the pseudogene TRBV3-2), the J gene TRBJ1-2, with D tentatively TRBD1 (6 bases). Germline V gives CDR1 LGHDT, CDR2 YNNKEL (reference sequence). V was pared by 0 bases and J by 8 bases, with 16 bases between. This CDR3 is built from 15 residues. CDR3 nucleotides: TGTGCCAGCAGCCAAGATCAATGGCAGGGGTTGGGCTACACCTTC. The encoded protein is CASSQDQWQGLGYTF.